This T cell receptor beta chain came from a study of T cells expressing NK-cell markers. Study in general: TCR beta repertoires came from sorted CD3+CD56+NKG2C+, CD3+CD56+NKG2C- and CD3+CD56-NKG2C+ T cells.

The V gene's germline CDR1 is MNHEY and CDR2 SVGEGT. CDR3 length equals 17 residues. TCRdb re-called the 5' RACE reads and shows each CDR3 protein once, DNA omitted. The sample spans fewer than 200,000 distinct CDR3 sequences; the ten largest clones claim around a sixth. This TCR was sampled from a woman aged 18 to 75 in good health. Input material: blood T cells: a sorted CD56 or NKG2C T cell subset, CD4+ or CD8+ T cells, or bulk PBMC T cells (not recorded which). This rearrangement joins TRBV6-2 or TRBV6-3 to TRBJ2-7; TCRdb designates TRBD2, a call that cannot be tested without DNA. CDR3 protein: CASSYSTLGRDSYEQYF.